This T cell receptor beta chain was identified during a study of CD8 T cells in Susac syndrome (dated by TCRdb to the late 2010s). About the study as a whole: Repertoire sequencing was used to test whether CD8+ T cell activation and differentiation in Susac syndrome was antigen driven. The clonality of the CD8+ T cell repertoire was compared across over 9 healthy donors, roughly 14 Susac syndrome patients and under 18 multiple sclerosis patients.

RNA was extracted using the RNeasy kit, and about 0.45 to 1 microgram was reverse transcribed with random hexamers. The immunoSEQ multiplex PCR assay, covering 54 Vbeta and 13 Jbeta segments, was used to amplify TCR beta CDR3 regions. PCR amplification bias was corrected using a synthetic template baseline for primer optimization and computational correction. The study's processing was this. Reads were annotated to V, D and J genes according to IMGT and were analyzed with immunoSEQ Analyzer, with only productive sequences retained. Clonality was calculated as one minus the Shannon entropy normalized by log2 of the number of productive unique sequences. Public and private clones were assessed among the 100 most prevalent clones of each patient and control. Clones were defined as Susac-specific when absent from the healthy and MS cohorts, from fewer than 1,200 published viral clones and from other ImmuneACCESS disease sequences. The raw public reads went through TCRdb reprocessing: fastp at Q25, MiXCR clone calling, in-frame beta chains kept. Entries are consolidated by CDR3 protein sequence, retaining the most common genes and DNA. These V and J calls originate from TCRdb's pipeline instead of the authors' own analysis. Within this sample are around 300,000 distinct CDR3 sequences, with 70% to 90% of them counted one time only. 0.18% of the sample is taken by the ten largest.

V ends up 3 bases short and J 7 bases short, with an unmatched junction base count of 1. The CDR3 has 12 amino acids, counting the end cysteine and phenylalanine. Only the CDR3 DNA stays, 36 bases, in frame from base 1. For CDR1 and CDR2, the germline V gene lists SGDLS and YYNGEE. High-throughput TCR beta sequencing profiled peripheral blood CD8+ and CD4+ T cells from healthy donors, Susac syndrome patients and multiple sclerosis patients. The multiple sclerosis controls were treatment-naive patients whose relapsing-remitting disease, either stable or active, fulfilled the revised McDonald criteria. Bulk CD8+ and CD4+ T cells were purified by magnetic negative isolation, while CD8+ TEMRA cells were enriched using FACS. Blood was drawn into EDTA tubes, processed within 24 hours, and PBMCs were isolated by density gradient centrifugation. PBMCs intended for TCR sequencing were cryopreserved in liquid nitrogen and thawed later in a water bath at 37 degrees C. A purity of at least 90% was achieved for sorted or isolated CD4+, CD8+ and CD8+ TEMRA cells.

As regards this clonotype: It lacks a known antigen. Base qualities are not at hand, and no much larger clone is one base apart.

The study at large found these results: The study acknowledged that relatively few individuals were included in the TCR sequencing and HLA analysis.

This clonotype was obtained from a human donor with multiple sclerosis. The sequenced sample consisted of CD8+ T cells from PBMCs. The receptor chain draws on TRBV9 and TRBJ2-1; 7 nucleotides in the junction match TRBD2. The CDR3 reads CASSGGGNEQFF. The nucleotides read TGTGCCAGCAGCGGCGGGGGAAATGAGCAGTTCTTC.